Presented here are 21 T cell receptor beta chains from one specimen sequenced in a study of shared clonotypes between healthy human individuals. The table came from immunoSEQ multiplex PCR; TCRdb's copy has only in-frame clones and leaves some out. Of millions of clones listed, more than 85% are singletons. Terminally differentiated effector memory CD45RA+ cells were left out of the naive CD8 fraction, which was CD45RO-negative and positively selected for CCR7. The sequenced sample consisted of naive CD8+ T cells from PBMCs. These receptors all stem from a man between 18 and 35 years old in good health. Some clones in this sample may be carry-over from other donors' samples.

As DNA, the CDR3 is TGTGCCAGCACCCCACCTGGTAGGAATAGCAATCAGCCCCAGCATTTT. Its translation is CASTPPGRNSNQPQHF. V usage is TRBV28 and J usage is TRBJ1-5; no definite D call. CDR3 size: 16 residues. V shed 7 bases and J shed 0 bases, with 16 bases lying between them. The V gene's germline CDR1 is MDHEN and CDR2 SYDVKM. The full variable domain, its missing parts supplied by reference TRBV28 and TRBJ1-5, is DVKVTQSSRYLVKRTGEKVFLECVQDMDHENMFWYRQDPGLGLRLIYFSYDVKMKEKGDIPEGYSVSREKKERFSLILESASTNQTSMYLCASTPPGRNSNQPQHFGDGTRLSIL.

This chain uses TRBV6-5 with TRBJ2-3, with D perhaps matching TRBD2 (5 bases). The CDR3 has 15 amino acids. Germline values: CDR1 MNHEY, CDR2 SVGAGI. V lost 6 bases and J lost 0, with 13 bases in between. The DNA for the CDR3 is TGTGCCAGCAGCCGGACTGCATCTAGCACAGATACGCAGTATTTT. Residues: CASSRTASSTDTQYF.

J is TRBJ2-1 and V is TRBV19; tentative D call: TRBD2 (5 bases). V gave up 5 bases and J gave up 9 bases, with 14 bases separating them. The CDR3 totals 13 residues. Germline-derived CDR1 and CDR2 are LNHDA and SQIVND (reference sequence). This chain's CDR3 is CASSPDLAAEQFF. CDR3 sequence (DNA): TGTGCCAGTAGTCCCGATCTAGCAGCTGAGCAGTTCTTC.

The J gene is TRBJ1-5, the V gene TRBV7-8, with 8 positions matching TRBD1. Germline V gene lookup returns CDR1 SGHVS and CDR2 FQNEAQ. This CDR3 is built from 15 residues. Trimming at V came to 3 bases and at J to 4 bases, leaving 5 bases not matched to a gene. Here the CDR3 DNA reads TGTGCCAGCAGCTTTTGGACAGGGAGGAATCAGCCCCAGCATTTT. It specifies CASSFWTGRNQPQHF. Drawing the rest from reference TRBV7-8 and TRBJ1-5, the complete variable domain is GAGVSQSPRYKVAKRGQDVALRCDPISGHVSLFWYQQALGQGPEFLTYFQNEAQLDKSGLPSDRFFAERPEGSVSTLKIQRTQQEDSAVYLCASSFWTGRNQPQHFGDGTRLSIL.

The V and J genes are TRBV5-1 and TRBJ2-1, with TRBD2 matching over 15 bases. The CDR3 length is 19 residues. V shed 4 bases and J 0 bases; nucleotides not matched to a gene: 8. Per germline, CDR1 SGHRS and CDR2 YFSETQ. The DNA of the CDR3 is TGCGCCAGCAGCCTCCACGGGACTAGCGGGGGGAGCTCCTACAATGAGCAGTTCTTC. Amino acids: CASSLHGTSGGSSYNEQFF.

The DNA of the CDR3 is TGTGCCAGCAGTGAAGCACATGAAGGGGGCGCCGAGCAGTACTTC. Encoded protein: CASSEAHEGGAEQYF. This chain joins TRBV6-1 and TRBJ2-7, with 7 bases matching TRBD1. The germline CDR1 and CDR2 sequences are MNHNS and SASEGT. V shed 0 bases and J 6 bases; nucleotides not matched to a gene: 8. CDR3 size: 15 residues.

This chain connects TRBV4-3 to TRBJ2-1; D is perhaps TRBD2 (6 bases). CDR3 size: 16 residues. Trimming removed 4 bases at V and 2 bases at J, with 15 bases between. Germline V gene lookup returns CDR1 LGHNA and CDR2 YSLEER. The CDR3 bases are TGCGCCAGCAGCCCCCGAACTAGCTTCGCCTACAATGAGCAGTTCTTC. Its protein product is CASSPRTSFAYNEQFF.

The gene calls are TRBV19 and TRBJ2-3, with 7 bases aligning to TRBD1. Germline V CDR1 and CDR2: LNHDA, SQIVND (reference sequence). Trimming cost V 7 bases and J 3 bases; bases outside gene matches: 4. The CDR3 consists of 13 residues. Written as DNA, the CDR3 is TGTGCCAGTATCCCGACAGGGACAGATACGCAGTATTTT. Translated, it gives CASIPTGTDTQYF.

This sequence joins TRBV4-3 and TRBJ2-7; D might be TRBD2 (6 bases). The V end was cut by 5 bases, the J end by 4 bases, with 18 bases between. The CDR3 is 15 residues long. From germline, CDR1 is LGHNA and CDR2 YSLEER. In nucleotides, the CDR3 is TGCGCCAGCAGCAGAAACACCGGGACTGCGTACGAGCAGTACTTC. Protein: CASSRNTGTAYEQYF.

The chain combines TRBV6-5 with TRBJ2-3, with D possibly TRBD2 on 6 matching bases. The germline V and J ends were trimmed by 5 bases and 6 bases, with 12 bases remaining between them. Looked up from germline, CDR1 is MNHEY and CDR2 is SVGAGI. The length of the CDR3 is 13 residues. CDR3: CASSRDSPDTQYF. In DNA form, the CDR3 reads TGTGCCAGCAGTCGGGACTCCCCCGATACGCAGTATTTT.

The CDR3, as DNA: TGTGCCAGCAGTTCCACCCCAGGGTCTGAAGCTTTCTTT. Its protein product is CASSSTPGSEAFF. This chain links TRBV28 with TRBJ1-1; D is perhaps TRBD1 (5 bases). Trimming removed 4 bases from V and 6 bases from J, with 12 bases in between. The CDR3 consists of 13 residues. Germline values: CDR1 MDHEN, CDR2 SYDVKM.

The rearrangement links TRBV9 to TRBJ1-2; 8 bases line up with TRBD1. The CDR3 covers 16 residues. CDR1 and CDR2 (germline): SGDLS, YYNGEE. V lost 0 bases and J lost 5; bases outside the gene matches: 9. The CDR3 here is CASSVDPGGAEYGYTF. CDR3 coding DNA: TGTGCCAGCAGCGTAGATCCAGGGGGCGCGGAATATGGCTACACCTTC.

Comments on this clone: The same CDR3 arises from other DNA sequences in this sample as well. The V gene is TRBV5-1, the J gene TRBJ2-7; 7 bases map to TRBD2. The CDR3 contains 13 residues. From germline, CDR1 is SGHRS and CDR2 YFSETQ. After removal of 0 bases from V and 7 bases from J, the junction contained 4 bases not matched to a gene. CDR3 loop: CASSLAGGREQYF. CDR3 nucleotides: TGCGCCAGCAGCTTGGCGGGAGGTCGAGAGCAGTACTTC.

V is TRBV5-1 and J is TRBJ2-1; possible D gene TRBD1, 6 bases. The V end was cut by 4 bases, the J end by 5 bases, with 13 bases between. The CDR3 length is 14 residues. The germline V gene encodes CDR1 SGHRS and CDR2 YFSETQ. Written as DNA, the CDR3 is TGCGCCAGCAGCCCCGGCCCAGGGGACAATGAGCAGTTCTTC. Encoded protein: CASSPGPGDNEQFF.

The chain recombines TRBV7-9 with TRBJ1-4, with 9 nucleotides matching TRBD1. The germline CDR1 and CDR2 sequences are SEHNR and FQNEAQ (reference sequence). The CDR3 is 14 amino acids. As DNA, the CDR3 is TGTGCGACAGGGGGGGACAGCTATAATGAAAAACTGTTTTTT. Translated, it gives CATGGDSYNEKLFF.

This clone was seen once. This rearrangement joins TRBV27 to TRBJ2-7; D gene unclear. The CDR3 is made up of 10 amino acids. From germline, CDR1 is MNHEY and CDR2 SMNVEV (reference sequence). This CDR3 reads CYRTAYEQYF. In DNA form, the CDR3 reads TGTTACAGAACAGCCTACGAGCAGTACTTC.

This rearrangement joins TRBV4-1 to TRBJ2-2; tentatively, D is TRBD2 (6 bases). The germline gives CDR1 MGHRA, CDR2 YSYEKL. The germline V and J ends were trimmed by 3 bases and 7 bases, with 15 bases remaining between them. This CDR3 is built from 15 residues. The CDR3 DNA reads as TGCGCCAGCAGCCAGCGATTCGGGAGCGTCGGGGAGCTGTTTTTT. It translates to CASSQRFGSVGELFF.

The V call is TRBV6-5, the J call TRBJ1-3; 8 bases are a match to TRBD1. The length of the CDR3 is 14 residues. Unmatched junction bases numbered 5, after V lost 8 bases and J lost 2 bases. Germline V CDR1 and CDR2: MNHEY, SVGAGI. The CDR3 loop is CASLGQGAGNTIYF. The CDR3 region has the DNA TGTGCCAGCCTCGGACAGGGTGCTGGAAACACCATATATTTT.

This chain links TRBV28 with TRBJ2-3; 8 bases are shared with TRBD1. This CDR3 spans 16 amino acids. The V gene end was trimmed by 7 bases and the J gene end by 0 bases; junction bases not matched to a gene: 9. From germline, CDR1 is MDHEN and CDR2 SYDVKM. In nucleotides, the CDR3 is TGTGCCAGCACCGTCCCAGGGGGCGCTAGCACAGATACGCAGTATTTT. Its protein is CASTVPGGASTDTQYF.

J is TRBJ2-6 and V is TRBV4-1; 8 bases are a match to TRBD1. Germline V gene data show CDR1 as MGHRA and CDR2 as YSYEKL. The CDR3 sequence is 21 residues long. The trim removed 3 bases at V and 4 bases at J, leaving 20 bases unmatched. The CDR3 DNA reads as TGCGCCAGCAGCCACAGTGGGGCAGGGGGCGCGTTTAAGTCCGGGGCCAACGTCCTGACTTTC. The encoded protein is CASSHSGAGGAFKSGANVLTF.

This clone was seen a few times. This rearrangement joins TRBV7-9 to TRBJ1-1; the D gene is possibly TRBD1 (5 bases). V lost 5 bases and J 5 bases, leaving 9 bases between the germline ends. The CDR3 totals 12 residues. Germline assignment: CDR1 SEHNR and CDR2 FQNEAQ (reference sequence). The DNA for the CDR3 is TGTGCCAGCAGCCATGGGGGGACTGAAGCTTTCTTT. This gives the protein CASSHGGTEAFF. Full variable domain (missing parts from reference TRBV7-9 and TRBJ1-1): DTGVSQNPRHKITKRGQNVTFRCDPISEHNRLYWYRQTLGQGPEFLTYFQNEAQLEKSRLLSDRFSAERPKGSFSTLEIQRTEQGDSAMYLCASSHGGTEAFFGQGTRLTVV.